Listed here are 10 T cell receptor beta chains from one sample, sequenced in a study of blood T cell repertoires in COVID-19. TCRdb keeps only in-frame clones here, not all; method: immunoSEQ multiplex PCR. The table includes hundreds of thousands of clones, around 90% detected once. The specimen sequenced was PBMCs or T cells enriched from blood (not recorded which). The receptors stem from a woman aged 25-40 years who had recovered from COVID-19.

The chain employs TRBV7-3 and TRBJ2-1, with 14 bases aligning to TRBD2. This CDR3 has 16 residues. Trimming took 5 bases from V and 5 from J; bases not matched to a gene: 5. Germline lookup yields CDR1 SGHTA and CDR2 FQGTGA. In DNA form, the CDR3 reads TGTGCCAGCAGCCAGACTAGCGGGGGGGCCAACAATGAGCAGTTCTTC. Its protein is CASSQTSGGANNEQFF.

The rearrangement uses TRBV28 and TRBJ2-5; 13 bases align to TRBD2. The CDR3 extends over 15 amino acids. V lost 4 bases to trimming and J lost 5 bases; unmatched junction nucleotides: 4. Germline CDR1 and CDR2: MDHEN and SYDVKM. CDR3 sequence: CASSWTSGSWETQYF. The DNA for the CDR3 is TGTGCCAGCAGTTGGACTAGCGGGAGTTGGGAGACCCAGTACTTC.

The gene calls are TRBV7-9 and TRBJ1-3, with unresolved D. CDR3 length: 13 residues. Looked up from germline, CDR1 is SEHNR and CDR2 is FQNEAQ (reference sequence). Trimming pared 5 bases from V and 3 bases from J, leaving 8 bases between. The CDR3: CASSPSSGNTIYF. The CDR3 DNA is TGTGCCAGCAGCCCTTCCAGTGGAAACACCATATATTTT.

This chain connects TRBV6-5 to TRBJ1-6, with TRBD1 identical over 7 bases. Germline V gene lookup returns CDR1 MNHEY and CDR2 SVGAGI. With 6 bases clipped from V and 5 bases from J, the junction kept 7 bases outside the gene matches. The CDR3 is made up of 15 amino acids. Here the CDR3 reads CASRPWTGHNSPLHF. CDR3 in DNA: TGTGCCAGCAGACCCTGGACAGGTCATAATTCACCCCTCCACTTT.

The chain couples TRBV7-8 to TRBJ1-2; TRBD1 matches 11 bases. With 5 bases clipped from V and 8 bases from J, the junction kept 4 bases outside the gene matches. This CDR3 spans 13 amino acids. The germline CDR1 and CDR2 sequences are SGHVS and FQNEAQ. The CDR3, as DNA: TGTGCCAGCAGCGTCAGGGACAGGGGGGGCTACACCTTC. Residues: CASSVRDRGGYTF.

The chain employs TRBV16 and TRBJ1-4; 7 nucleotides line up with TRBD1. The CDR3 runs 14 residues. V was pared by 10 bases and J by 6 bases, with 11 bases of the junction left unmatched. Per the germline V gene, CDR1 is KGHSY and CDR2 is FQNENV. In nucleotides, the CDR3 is TGTGCCAACGGGGCGACAGGGTCTTATGAAAAACTGTTTTTT. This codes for CANGATGSYEKLFF.

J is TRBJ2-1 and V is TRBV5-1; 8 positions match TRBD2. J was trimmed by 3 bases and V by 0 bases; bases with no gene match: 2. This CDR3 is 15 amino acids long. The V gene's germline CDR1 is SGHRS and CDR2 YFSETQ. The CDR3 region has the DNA TGCGCCAGCAGCTTGGACCGGGGGGGCTACAATGAGCAGTTCTTC. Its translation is CASSLDRGGYNEQFF.

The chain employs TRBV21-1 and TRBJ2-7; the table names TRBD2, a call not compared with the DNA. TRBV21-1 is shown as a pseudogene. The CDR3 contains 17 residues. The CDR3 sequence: CAGRPWRVTKSSYEQYF. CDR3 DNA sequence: TGTGCCGGACGTCCGTGGCGGGTGACGAAGAGCTCCTACGAGCAGTACTTC.

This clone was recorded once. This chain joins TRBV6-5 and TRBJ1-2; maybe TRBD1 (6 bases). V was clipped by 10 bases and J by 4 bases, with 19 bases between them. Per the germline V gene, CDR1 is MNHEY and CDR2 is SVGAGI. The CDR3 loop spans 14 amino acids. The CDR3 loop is CAITTGISFYGYTF. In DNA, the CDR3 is TGTGCCATCACGACAGGCATTTCCTTCTATGGCTACACCTTC.

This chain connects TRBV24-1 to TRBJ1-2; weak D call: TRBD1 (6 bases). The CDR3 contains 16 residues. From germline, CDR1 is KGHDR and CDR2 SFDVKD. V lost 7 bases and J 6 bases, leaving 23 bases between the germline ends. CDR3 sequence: CATSPRDWAGADGYTF. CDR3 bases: TGTGCCACCAGCCCGCGAGACTGGGCAGGGGCGGATGGCTACACCTTC.